The T cell receptor (beta chain) described here comes from a study of blood T cell repertoires in COVID-19. The wider study: Donors in the United States, Italy and Spain gave samples during acute or convalescent COVID-19. In each case, the material was cDNA or gDNA derived from T cells, B-cell-depleted T cells, or PBMCs.

Germline loops: CDR1 DFQATT, CDR2 SNEGSKA (reference sequence). The CDR3 contains 13 residues. Trimming removed 3 bases from V and 5 bases from J, with 10 bases in between. Original methodology: Reference gene primer amplification gave estimated nucleated cell counts. TCRdb keeps only in-frame clones here, not all; method: immunoSEQ multiplex PCR. Clone size and the V and J calls come from that table; the DNA yielded D and trimming. The data contain roughly 170,000 clones, under 85% of them singletons. The sample taken for sequencing was peripheral blood. The chain recombines TRBV20-1 with TRBJ2-2, with D possibly being TRBD2 (5 bases). This clonotype was sampled from a human donor in a cohort sampled during active COVID-19. The CDR3 DNA is TGCAGTGCTAGTCTAGCTACAACCGGGGAGCTGTTTTTT. As protein: CSASLATTGELFF.